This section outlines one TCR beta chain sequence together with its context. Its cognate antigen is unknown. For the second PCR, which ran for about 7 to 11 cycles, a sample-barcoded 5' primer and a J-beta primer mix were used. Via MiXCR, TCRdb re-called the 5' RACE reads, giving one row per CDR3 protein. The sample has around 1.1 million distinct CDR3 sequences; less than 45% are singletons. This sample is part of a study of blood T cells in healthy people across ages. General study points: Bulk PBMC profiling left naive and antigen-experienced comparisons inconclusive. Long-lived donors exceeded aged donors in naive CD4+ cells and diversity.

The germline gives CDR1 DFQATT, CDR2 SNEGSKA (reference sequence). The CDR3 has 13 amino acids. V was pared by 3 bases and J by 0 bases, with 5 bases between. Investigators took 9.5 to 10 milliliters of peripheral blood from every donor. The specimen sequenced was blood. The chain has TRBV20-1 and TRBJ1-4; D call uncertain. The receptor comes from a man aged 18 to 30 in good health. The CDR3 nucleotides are TGCAGTGCTAGGATTTCAACTAATGAAAAACTGTTTTTT. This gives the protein CSARISTNEKLFF.